These 2 T cell receptor beta chains came from one sample sequenced in a study of prognosis after radiotherapy for stage I lung cancer. The genomic DNA TCR beta CDR3 region underwent two rounds of multiplex PCR. Used in first-round PCR were primers specific to each TRBV and TRBJ gene. Using its own MiXCR run on the multiplex PCR reads, TCRdb lists one record per CDR3 protein. This sample has approximately 26,000 distinct CDR3 sequences; roughly two fifths occur once, and the top ten carry 20% to 25%. Source: PBMCs, taken before or after stereotactic body radiation therapy (not recorded which). The source of these receptors is a donor of 50 years or more with non-small cell lung cancer.

There are many counts of this clonotype. The J gene is TRBJ2-1, the V gene TRBV7-3, with 8 positions matching TRBD1. With 4 bases clipped from V and 4 bases from J, the junction kept 6 bases outside the gene matches. CDR3 length equals 15 residues. Looked up from germline, CDR1 is SGHTA and CDR2 is FQGTGA. The CDR3: CASSSHQGAYNEQFF. CDR3 DNA sequence: TGTGCCAGCAGCTCACACCAGGGGGCGTACAATGAGCAGTTCTTC.

The rearrangement links TRBV12-3 or TRBV12-4 to TRBJ2-7, with TRBD1 as a possible D gene (6 bases). V dropped 3 bases and J dropped 6 bases, with 33 bases sitting between them. This CDR3 comprises 20 residues. The CDR3 DNA reads as TGTGCCAGCAGTTTTCCCCAGGGGCGGAGTACGTACTCGTCCTCCCCCGAGCAGTACTTC. Its translation is CASSFPQGRSTYSSSPEQYF.